Listed below are T cell receptor beta chains from one sample, sequenced in a study of shared clonotypes between healthy human individuals. Data came from immunoSEQ multiplex PCR; TCRdb stores just in-frame clones and leaves some out. Altogether some 350,000 clones are present, around two thirds being singletons, with the ten largest covering about a tenth. The sample consisted of memory CD4+ T cells sorted from blood. The receptors were sampled from a man under 40 in good health. Both conserved end residues are part of each CDR3. The D gene is left open where the match is weak. Rows may omit the clone size; those that give it use once, few, many or a size class.

j_call | v_call | clone_size | d_call | cdr3_nt | cdr3_aa
TRBJ1-1 | TRBV19 | NA | NA | TGTGCCAGTAGTATTCAGGGTCCCACTGAAGCTTTCTTT | CASSIQGPTEAFF
TRBJ2-7 | TRBV6-5 | NA | TRBD1 | TGTGCCAGCAGTCAAGGACAGGGAGAGTACTTC | CASSQGQGEYF
TRBJ2-7 | TRBV19 | NA | TRBD1 | TGTGCCAGTAGTATTGGGACAGACTACGAGCAGTACTTC | CASSIGTDYEQYF
TRBJ2-1 | TRBV2 | NA | TRBD1 | TGTGCCAGCAGTGGACAGGGGAGCTCCTACAATGAGCAGTTCTTC | CASSGQGSSYNEQFF
TRBJ2-3 | TRBV30 | NA | NA | TGTGCCTGGAGTGTACTGGGTTCTAGCACAGATACGCAGTATTTT | CAWSVLGSSTDTQYF
TRBJ2-7 | TRBV16 | NA | TRBD1 | TGTGCCAGCAGCCAATTTTTAAGGCAGGGGGCACACGAGCAGTACTTC | CASSQFLRQGAHEQYF
TRBJ2-7 | TRBV15 | NA | TRBD1 | TGTGCCACCAGCAGGCCGGGACAGGGTTCCTACGAGCAGTACTTC | CATSRPGQGSYEQYF
TRBJ2-5 | TRBV28 | NA | TRBD1 | TGTGCCAGCAGTCTAGGCGGGGGACAGGGCGAGACCCAGTACTTC | CASSLGGGQGETQYF
TRBJ1-1 | TRBV2 | once | NA | TGTGCCAGCAGTCCGGGACCGAAGAAGGTGAACACTGAAGCTTTCTTT | CASSPGPKKVNTEAFF
TRBJ1-1 | TRBV6-5 | many | NA | TGTGCCAGCAGTCTCATCGGGGGCACTGAAGCTTTCTTT | CASSLIGGTEAFF
TRBJ1-2 | TRBV5-1 | NA | TRBD1 | TGCGCCAGCAGCTTGGCCGGCGGGACAGGGTTGGGCCATCGCTATGGCTACACCTTC | CASSLAGGTGLGHRYGYTF
TRBJ1-2 | TRBV28 | NA | NA | TGTGCCAGCAGTTTAACAGGTCACTATGGCTACACCTTC | CASSLTGHYGYTF
TRBJ1-1 | TRBV18 | NA | TRBD1 | TGTGCCAGCTCAACAGGGGGTGGCACTGAAGCTTTCTTT | CASSTGGGTEAFF
TRBJ2-1 | TRBV7-2 | many | TRBD2 | TGTGCCAGCAATCAACTAGCGGGAGTCTACAATGAGCAGTTCTTC | CASNQLAGVYNEQFF
TRBJ2-3 | TRBV11-2 | NA | NA | TGTGCCAGCAGCTTAACAGGGACTAAGACAGATACGCAGTATTTT | CASSLTGTKTDTQYF
TRBJ1-2 | TRBV28 | NA | NA | TGTGCCAGCAGTTTTAACTTGGGAGGGGGTTATGGCTACACCTTC | CASSFNLGGGYGYTF
TRBJ2-5 | TRBV7-2 | NA | TRBD1 | TGTGCCAGCAGCCTAGGGGGGACAGGAGGAGAGACCCAGTACTTC | CASSLGGTGGETQYF
TRBJ2-3 | TRBV10-3 | NA | NA | TGTGCCATCAGTGATTTGGTTGGTGGAGGGAGAAGCACAGATACGCAGTATTTT | CAISDLVGGGRSTDTQYF
TRBJ2-3 | TRBV28 | NA | NA | TGTGCCAGCAGTTTATTGGGCGGGGGCACAGATACGCAGTATTTT | CASSLLGGGTDTQYF
TRBJ1-5 | TRBV18 | NA | NA | TGTGCCAGCTCAGGGGGAGGCAATCAGCCCCAGCATTTT | CASSGGGNQPQHF
TRBJ1-3 | TRBV7-2 | NA | NA | TGTGCCAGCAGCTTTTCAGGGGTCGCGGGAAACACCATATATTTT | CASSFSGVAGNTIYF
TRBJ2-7 | TRBV5-4 | NA | NA | TGTGCCAGCAGCGGCTGGACCCGCGGGTCCTACGAGCAGTACTTC | CASSGWTRGSYEQYF
TRBJ2-7 | TRBV5-1 | once | NA | TGCGCCAGCAGCGAACGCCCCGGGACTGGTACCTACGAGCAGTACTTC | CASSERPGTGTYEQYF
TRBJ2-7 | TRBV4-1 | NA | TRBD2 | TGCGCCAGCAGCACTCCTCGGGAGGCACCACTTTCCGACGAGCAGTACTTC | CASSTPREAPLSDEQYF
TRBJ2-7 | TRBV14 | NA | NA | TGTGCCAGCAGCCAAGATTACTTACCCAGTCGGGAGCAGTACTTC | CASSQDYLPSREQYF
TRBJ1-1 | TRBV6-1 | few | NA | TGTGCCAGCAGTGAATGGGGTAGCACTGAAGCTTTCTTT | CASSEWGSTEAFF